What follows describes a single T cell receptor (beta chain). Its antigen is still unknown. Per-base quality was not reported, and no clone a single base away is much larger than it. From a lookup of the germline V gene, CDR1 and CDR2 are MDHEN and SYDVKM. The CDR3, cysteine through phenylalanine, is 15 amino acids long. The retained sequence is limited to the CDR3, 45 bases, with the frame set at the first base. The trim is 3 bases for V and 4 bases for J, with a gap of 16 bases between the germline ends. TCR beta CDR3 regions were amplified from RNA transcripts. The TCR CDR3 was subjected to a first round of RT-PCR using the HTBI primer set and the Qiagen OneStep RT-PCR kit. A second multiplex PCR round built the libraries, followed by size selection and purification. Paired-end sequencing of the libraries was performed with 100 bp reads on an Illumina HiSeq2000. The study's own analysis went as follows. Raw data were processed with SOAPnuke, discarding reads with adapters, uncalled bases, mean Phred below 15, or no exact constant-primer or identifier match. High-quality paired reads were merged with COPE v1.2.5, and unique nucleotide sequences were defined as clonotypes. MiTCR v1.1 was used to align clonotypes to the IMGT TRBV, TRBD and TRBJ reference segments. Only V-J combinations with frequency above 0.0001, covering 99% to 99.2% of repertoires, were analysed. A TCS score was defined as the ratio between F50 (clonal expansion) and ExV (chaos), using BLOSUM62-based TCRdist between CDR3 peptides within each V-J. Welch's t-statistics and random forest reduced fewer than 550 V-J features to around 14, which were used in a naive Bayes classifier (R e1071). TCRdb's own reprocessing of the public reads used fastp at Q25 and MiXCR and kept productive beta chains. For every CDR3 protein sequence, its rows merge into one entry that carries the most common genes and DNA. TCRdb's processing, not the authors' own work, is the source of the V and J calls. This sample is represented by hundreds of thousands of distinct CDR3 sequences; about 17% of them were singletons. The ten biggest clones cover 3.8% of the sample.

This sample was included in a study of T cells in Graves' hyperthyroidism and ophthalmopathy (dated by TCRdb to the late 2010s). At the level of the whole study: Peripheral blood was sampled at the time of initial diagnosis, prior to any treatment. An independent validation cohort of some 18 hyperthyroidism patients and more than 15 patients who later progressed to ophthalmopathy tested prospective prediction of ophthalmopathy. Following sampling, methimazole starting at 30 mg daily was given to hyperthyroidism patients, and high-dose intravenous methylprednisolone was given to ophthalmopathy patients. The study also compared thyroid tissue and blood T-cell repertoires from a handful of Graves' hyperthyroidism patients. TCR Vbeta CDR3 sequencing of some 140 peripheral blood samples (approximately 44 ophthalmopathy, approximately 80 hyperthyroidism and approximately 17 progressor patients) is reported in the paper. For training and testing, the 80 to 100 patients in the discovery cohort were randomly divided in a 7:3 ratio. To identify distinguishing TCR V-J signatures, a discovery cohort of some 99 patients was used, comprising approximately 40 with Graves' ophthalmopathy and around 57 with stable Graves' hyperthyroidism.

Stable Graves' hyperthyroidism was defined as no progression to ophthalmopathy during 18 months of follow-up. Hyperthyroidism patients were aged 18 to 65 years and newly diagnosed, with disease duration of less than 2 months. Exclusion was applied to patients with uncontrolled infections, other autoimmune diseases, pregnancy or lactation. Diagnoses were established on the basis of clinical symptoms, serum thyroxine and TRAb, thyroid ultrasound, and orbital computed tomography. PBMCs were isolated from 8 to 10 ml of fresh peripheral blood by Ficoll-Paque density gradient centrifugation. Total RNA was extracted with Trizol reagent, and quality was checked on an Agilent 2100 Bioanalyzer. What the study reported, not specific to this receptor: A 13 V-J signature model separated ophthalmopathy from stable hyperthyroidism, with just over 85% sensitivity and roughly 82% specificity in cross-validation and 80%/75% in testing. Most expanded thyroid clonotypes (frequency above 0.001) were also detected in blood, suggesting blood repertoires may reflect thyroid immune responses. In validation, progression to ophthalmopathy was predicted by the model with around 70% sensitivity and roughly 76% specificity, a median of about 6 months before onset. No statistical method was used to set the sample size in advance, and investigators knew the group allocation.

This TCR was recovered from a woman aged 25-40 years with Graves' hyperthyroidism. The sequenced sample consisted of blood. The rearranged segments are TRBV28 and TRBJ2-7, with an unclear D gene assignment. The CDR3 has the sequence CASSFPYGSGYEQYF. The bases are TGTGCCAGCAGTTTTCCCTACGGCTCTGGTTACGAGCAGTACTTC.